The entry below gives a single T cell receptor beta chain sequence along with its context. Antigen: not known. The record originates from a study of cytomegalovirus exposure and HLA in healthy donors. Whole-study findings and limits: Follow-up analysis seemed to connect common viral pathogens with several of the most significant clusters identified. V- and J-gene trimming of TCR beta was linked (in a later analysis) to a missense DCLRE1C variant.

CDR1 and CDR2 (germline): SGHDT, YYEEEE. This CDR3 is built from 19 residues. Losses at the gene ends were 1 base for V and 2 bases for J; bases not matched to a gene: 11. Healthy bone marrow donors made up the donor group. The PCR employed 60 Vbeta primers together with 13 Jbeta primers. Generated by immunoSEQ multiplex PCR, the TCRdb table keeps only in-frame clones and is missing some. Found here are some 80,000 clones; the top ten clones hold around 1.1%. The receptor was derived from a woman in her 30s in good health and CMV-seronegative. The chain couples TRBV5-6 to TRBJ2-3; 12 nucleotides align to TRBD2. The sequenced material came from PBMCs. Written as DNA, the CDR3 is TGTGCCAGCAGCTTGTATCGACTAGCGGGAGCCTTAGTCACAGATACGCAGTATTTT. This translates into CASSLYRLAGALVTDTQYF.